Following are 8 T cell receptor beta chains from one sample sequenced in a study of radiotherapy plus CTLA-4 blockade in lung cancer. TCRdb's table, derived via immunoSEQ multiplex PCR, lists solely in-frame clones and lacks some. The sample carries approximately 52,000 clones, approximately 80% recorded once. This specimen consisted of peripheral blood, obtained from a patient treated with radiotherapy plus ipilimumab. The receptors shown here come from a human donor with non-small cell lung cancer whose response to radiotherapy plus ipilimumab could not be evaluated.

The chain recombines TRBV6-5 with TRBJ1-3; D remains ambiguous. This CDR3 has 15 amino acids. The ends were cut back, 0 bases at V and 4 bases at J, with 10 bases in the middle. CDR1 and CDR2 from the germline V gene are MNHEY and SVGAGI. In DNA form, the CDR3 reads TGTGCCAGCAGTTACTCGAGGGCAGGAGGAAACACCATATATTTT. This codes for CASSYSRAGGNTIYF.

This chain connects TRBV5-6 to TRBJ1-2; a possible D gene is TRBD1 (6 bases). Per the germline V gene, CDR1 is SGHDT and CDR2 is YYEEEE. The CDR3 extends over 15 amino acids. Trimming pared 4 bases from V and 1 base from J, leaving 14 bases between. The chain's CDR3 is CASSGVNRVNYGYTF. CDR3 nucleotide sequence: TGTGCCAGCAGCGGCGTCAACAGGGTTAACTATGGCTACACCTTC.

This clone was detected only once. The chain joins TRBV15 to TRBJ2-1; 8 positions agree with TRBD2. The trim removed 0 bases at V and 5 bases at J, leaving 9 bases unmatched. Per germline, CDR1 LNHNV and CDR2 YYDKDF (reference sequence). CDR3 size: 17 residues. DNA for the CDR3: TGTGCCACCAGCAGAGATCTAGGTCGGGGGGGGGACAATGAGCAGTTCTTC. The encoded protein is CATSRDLGRGGDNEQFF.

This chain uses TRBV27 with TRBJ1-5; TRBD1 aligns across 9 bases. The CDR3 is made up of 15 amino acids. Trimming removed 6 bases from V and 4 bases from J; junction bases left unmatched: 7. Germline loops: CDR1 MNHEY, CDR2 SMNVEV (reference sequence). The DNA of the CDR3 is TGTGCCAGCAGCCGAGTGACAGGGGGAAATCAGCCCCAGCATTTT. Its protein is CASSRVTGGNQPQHF.

The CDR3 sequence is CASSPGYNTEAFF. CDR3 bases: TGTGCCAGCAGCCCCGGGTACAACACTGAAGCTTTCTTT. The chain combines TRBV7-3 with TRBJ1-1; no clear D gene. This CDR3 has 13 amino acids. V lost 5 bases and J 2 bases, leaving 9 bases between the germline ends. Germline V gene data show CDR1 as SGHTA and CDR2 as FQGTGA.

This clone came up once. V and J are TRBV28 and TRBJ1-1, with D possibly matching TRBD1 (6 bases). V was cut by 6 bases and J by 6 bases, with 23 bases left in between. The CDR3 covers 16 residues. The germline gives CDR1 MDHEN, CDR2 SYDVKM. The CDR3 loop is CASSAPGASLRAEAFF. CDR3 bases: TGTGCCAGCAGCGCTCCAGGGGCGTCCCTTCGTGCTGAAGCTTTCTTT.

J is TRBJ1-2 and V is TRBV25-1; D gene uncertain. CDR3 size: 12 residues. Germline loops: CDR1 MGHDK, CDR2 SYGVNS. Trimming took 0 bases from V and 5 from J, leaving 4 bases between them. In nucleotides, the CDR3 is TGTGCCAGCAGTGAATATCTGTATGGCTACACCTTC. It codes for CASSEYLYGYTF.

This chain joins TRBV18 and TRBJ1-1; 9 nucleotides line up with TRBD1. The CDR3 extends over 15 amino acids. The V segment lost 4 bases and the J segment 3 bases; nucleotides outside the gene matches: 6. Germline CDR1 is KGHSH and CDR2 is LQKENI. The CDR3 reads CASSQTTGGDTEAFF. In DNA form, the CDR3 reads TGTGCCAGCTCACAGACGACAGGGGGAGACACTGAAGCTTTCTTT.